The T cell receptor beta chain under discussion was sequenced for a study of blood T cell repertoires in COVID-19. At the level of the study: From T cells, B-cell-depleted T cells, or PBMCs came the material, which was cDNA or gDNA.

Germline-derived CDR1 and CDR2 are LNHDA and SQIVND (reference sequence). There are 21 residues in the CDR3. V was shortened by 2 bases and J by 0 bases, with 28 bases between the two germline ends. Clones were sequenced by immunoSEQ multiplex PCR, and TCRdb holds only the in-frame ones, with some missing. The sample consists of more than 150,000 clones, about nine tenths of them appearing once. This chain uses TRBV19 with TRBJ1-1; D possibly corresponds to TRBD1 (5 bases). The clonotype was recovered from a man aged 35 to 55 with acute or convalescent COVID-19. The specimen was peripheral blood. CDR3 region: CASSIRGRTPIEDYMNTEAFF. CDR3 in DNA: TGTGCCAGTAGTATAAGGGGCCGCACCCCTATCGAGGATTATATGAACACTGAAGCTTTCTTT.